This is a list of T cell receptor beta chains from one sample in a study of cytomegalovirus exposure and HLA in healthy donors. The assay was immunoSEQ multiplex PCR, and TCRdb's table has in-frame clones only and misses some. The sample yields 110,000 to 150,000 clones, over 60% seen once. The sample comprised PBMCs. These receptors originate from a male donor in good health and CMV-seropositive. CDR3s include the opening cysteine and the closing phenylalanine or tryptophan. The order of the fields is clone size, J gene, D gene, CDR3 length, V gene, CDR3 DNA, CDR3 protein. D genes are given only for firm matches. Rows give clone size only sometimes, using once, few, many, or a class for an expanded clone.

size: -; J: TRBJ2-1; D: -; length: 12; V: TRBV7-2; DNA: TGTGCCAGCAGCTCAACGGGATATGAGCAGTTCTTC; CDR3: CASSSTGYEQFF
size: -; J: TRBJ2-3; D: TRBD2; length: 17; V: TRBV18; DNA: TGTGCCAGCTCACCGACTAGCGGGGGGGCAGGATCAGATACGCAGTATTTT; CDR3: CASSPTSGGAGSDTQYF
size: -; J: TRBJ2-2; D: -; length: 20; V: TRBV12-2; DNA: TGTGCAAGTCGCTTAGCTCCAGCCCCCGGGACAGGGATAGACACCGGGGAGCTGTTTTTT; CDR3: CASRLAPAPGTGIDTGELFF
size: few; J: TRBJ1-2; D: -; length: 12; V: TRBV5-1; DNA: TGCGCCAGCAGCTTGGCTCGGGATGGCTACACCTTC; CDR3: CASSLARDGYTF
size: -; J: TRBJ1-4; D: TRBD1; length: 14; V: TRBV6-5; DNA: TGTGCCAGCAGCTGGGGACAGGGCAATGAAAAACTGTTTTTT; CDR3: CASSWGQGNEKLFF
size: -; J: TRBJ1-1; D: -; length: 13; V: TRBV27; DNA: TGTGCCAGCAGTTTAATCCGGGACACTGAAGCTTTCTTT; CDR3: CASSLIRDTEAFF
size: few; J: TRBJ2-1; D: -; length: 13; V: TRBV4-2; DNA: TGTGCCAGCAGCCAAGACCCCGTAGATGAGCAGTTCTTC; CDR3: CASSQDPVDEQFF
size: once; J: TRBJ1-4; D: -; length: 14; V: TRBV4-1; DNA: TGCGCCAGCAGCCATGGCCGGGGAAATGAAAAACTGTTTTTT; CDR3: CASSHGRGNEKLFF
size: -; J: TRBJ1-2; D: -; length: 14; V: TRBV6-5; DNA: TGTGCCAGCAGTTACTCGTCAGGGGACTATGGCTACACCTTC; CDR3: CASSYSSGDYGYTF
size: -; J: TRBJ1-5; D: -; length: 16; V: TRBV7-6; DNA: TGTGCCAGCAGCCTACAGGGCGACGGGGGCAATCAGCCCCAGCATTTT; CDR3: CASSLQGDGGNQPQHF
size: -; J: TRBJ2-3; D: -; length: 14; V: TRBV5-1; DNA: TGCGCCAGCAGCTTGGGCGGCCGCCTAGATACGCAGTATTTT; CDR3: CASSLGGRLDTQYF
size: once; J: TRBJ2-5; D: TRBD2; length: 15; V: TRBV7-2; DNA: TGTGCCAGCAGCCCACAGACTAGCGGGGTCCTCGGGCAGTACTTC; CDR3: CASSPQTSGVLGQYF
size: -; J: TRBJ2-3; D: TRBD2; length: 15; V: TRBV7-3; DNA: TGTGCCAGCAGTCTTAGCGGGGGGCTTACAGATACGCAGTATTTT; CDR3: CASSLSGGLTDTQYF
size: once; J: TRBJ2-5; D: TRBD2; length: 17; V: TRBV11-2; DNA: TGTGCCAGCAGCTTCCGACCGGGACTAGCCTCCGCGGAGACCCAGTACTTC; CDR3: CASSFRPGLASAETQYF
size: -; J: TRBJ2-1; D: TRBD2; length: 13; V: TRBV29-1; DNA: TGCAGCGTTGACTGGGGGGGTCTTTATGAGCAGTTCTTC; CDR3: CSVDWGGLYEQFF
size: -; J: TRBJ2-1; D: TRBD2; length: 17; V: TRBV28; DNA: TGTGCCAGCAGCTCCGGGACTAGCGGGAGGGCCCACAATGAGCAGTTCTTC; CDR3: CASSSGTSGRAHNEQFF
size: -; J: TRBJ1-2; D: TRBD1; length: 12; V: TRBV6-5; DNA: TGTGCCAGCAGTTCCTCGGACAGGGATTACACCTTC; CDR3: CASSSSDRDYTF
size: -; J: TRBJ2-3; D: TRBD2; length: 19; V: TRBV7-9; DNA: TGTGCCAGCAGCTCGGGACTAGCGGGAGATACGGTTTACACAGATACGCAGTATTTT; CDR3: CASSSGLAGDTVYTDTQYF
size: -; J: TRBJ2-1; D: -; length: 13; V: TRBV29-1; DNA: TGCAGCGTTGATTCCCCAGCGAGCAATGAGCAGTTCTTC; CDR3: CSVDSPASNEQFF
size: -; J: TRBJ2-7; D: TRBD2; length: 13; V: TRBV18; DNA: TGTGCCAGCTCAGCCACTAGCGGGAGCGAGCAGTACTTC; CDR3: CASSATSGSEQYF
size: -; J: TRBJ1-1; D: -; length: 12; V: TRBV6-1; DNA: TGTGCCAGCAGTGTCTTTAACACTGAAGCTTTCTTT; CDR3: CASSVFNTEAFF
size: -; J: TRBJ2-3; D: -; length: 15; V: TRBV27; DNA: TGTGCCAGCAGTTTATCCGGGTTGTGGGGGGATACGCAGTATTTC; CDR3: CASSLSGLWGDTQYF
size: once; J: TRBJ1-6; D: -; length: 16; V: TRBV27; DNA: TGTGCCAGCAGTGGTAAGACTGGCTCCTATAATTCACCCCTCCACTTT; CDR3: CASSGKTGSYNSPLHF
size: -; J: TRBJ2-7; D: -; length: 14; V: TRBV9; DNA: TGTGCCAGCGCCGCCGGGGTGGAATCCTACGAGCAGTACTTC; CDR3: CASAAGVESYEQYF
size: -; J: TRBJ2-5; D: -; length: 15; V: TRBV7-8; DNA: TGTGCCAGCAGCAAAATGATAGGGGGACAAGAGACCCAGTACTTC; CDR3: CASSKMIGGQETQYF
size: -; J: TRBJ2-3; D: TRBD2; length: 19; V: TRBV27; DNA: TGTGCCAGCAGTCAGACAGCGGGACTAGCGGGAGTGGGAGCAGATACGCAGTATTTT; CDR3: CASSQTAGLAGVGADTQYF
size: -; J: TRBJ2-3; D: TRBD2; length: 15; V: TRBV2; DNA: TGTGCCAGCAGCGTAGCGGGGGGGGACACAGATACGCAGTATTTT; CDR3: CASSVAGGDTDTQYF
size: -; J: TRBJ2-1; D: -; length: 14; V: TRBV19; DNA: TGTGCCAGTAGGACAGGACACGTTTTGGATGAGCAGTTCTTC; CDR3: CASRTGHVLDEQFF
size: few; J: TRBJ2-5; D: TRBD2; length: 15; V: TRBV27; DNA: TGTGCCAGCAGTTTATCGACTAGCGGGCAAGAGACCCAGTACTTC; CDR3: CASSLSTSGQETQYF
size: -; J: TRBJ2-1; D: TRBD2; length: 16; V: TRBV5-6; DNA: TGTGCCAGCAGCGCGACTAGCGGGAGGGCCTCTAATGAGCAGTTCTTC; CDR3: CASSATSGRASNEQFF
size: -; J: TRBJ2-7; D: -; length: 11; V: TRBV20-1; DNA: TGCAGTGCTAGAGTCACAAACGAGCAGTACTTC; CDR3: CSARVTNEQYF
size: -; J: TRBJ1-3; D: -; length: 16; V: TRBV15; DNA: TGTGCCACCAGCAGAGTGCGGAGAGACTCTGGAAACACCATATATTTT; CDR3: CATSRVRRDSGNTIYF
size: -; J: TRBJ2-2; D: TRBD1; length: 15; V: TRBV2; DNA: TGTGCCAGCAGCGGCGCGGACAGGGCTGGCGGGGAGCTGTTTTTT; CDR3: CASSGADRAGGELFF
size: many; J: TRBJ2-7; D: TRBD2; length: 13; V: TRBV6-1; DNA: TGTGCCAGCGAGCTGCGGGAGGGGTACGAGCAGTACTTC; CDR3: CASELREGYEQYF
size: -; J: TRBJ2-3; D: -; length: 16; V: TRBV5-6; DNA: TGTGCCAGCAGCCTTGGGGGAGGGGGGGCCGGAGATACGCAGTATTTT; CDR3: CASSLGGGGAGDTQYF
size: once; J: TRBJ2-2; D: TRBD1; length: 16; V: TRBV9; DNA: TGTGCCAGCAGCCCACCCGGGACAGGGATCACCGGGGAGCTGTTTTTT; CDR3: CASSPPGTGITGELFF
size: -; J: TRBJ1-1; D: TRBD1; length: 16; V: TRBV7-9; DNA: TGTGCCAGCAGCGCTCGAGCCGGGACAGGAAACACTGAAGCTTTCTTT; CDR3: CASSARAGTGNTEAFF
size: -; J: TRBJ2-1; D: TRBD2; length: 15; V: TRBV19; DNA: TGTGCCAGTAGTATAAGCGGGGGGACCTACAATGAGCAGTTCTTC; CDR3: CASSISGGTYNEQFF
size: -; J: TRBJ2-5; D: TRBD2; length: 16; V: TRBV6-6; DNA: TGTGCCAGCAGTTATTATGGACTAGCGGACCAAGAGACCCAGTACTTC; CDR3: CASSYYGLADQETQYF
size: -; J: TRBJ2-1; D: -; length: 17; V: TRBV13; DNA: TGTGCCAGCAGCTTACTAGAGGACCTCCAAGGGGACAATGAGCAGTTCTTC; CDR3: CASSLLEDLQGDNEQFF
size: -; J: TRBJ1-1; D: -; length: 14; V: TRBV30; DNA: TGTGCCTGGTTTTCAGGGGTGGGGATCACTGAAGCTTTCTTT; CDR3: CAWFSGVGITEAFF
size: -; J: TRBJ2-1; D: TRBD2; length: 19; V: TRBV11-2; DNA: TGTGCCAGCAGCTTGTGGCTAGCGGGAGAGAGTCTAACAGGGGGTGAGCAGTTCTTC; CDR3: CASSLWLAGESLTGGEQFF
size: -; J: TRBJ1-2; D: -; length: 13; V: TRBV7-9; DNA: TGTGCCAGCAGCTTCGGGGGTTCTCTTGGCTACACCTTC; CDR3: CASSFGGSLGYTF
size: -; J: TRBJ2-7; D: TRBD2; length: 14; V: TRBV9; DNA: TGTGCCAGCAGCGCCTGGACTAGCGGGGGTGAGCAGTACTTC; CDR3: CASSAWTSGGEQYF
size: -; J: TRBJ2-7; D: TRBD2; length: 19; V: TRBV4-1; DNA: TGCGCCAGCAGCCCCCTCCGGGCTAGCGGGAGGGCCCTCCTTCTCGAGCAGTACTTC; CDR3: CASSPLRASGRALLLEQYF
size: -; J: TRBJ2-1; D: -; length: 15; V: TRBV19; DNA: TGTGCCAGTAGTACACAGTACTTGACCTACAATGAGCAGTTCTTC; CDR3: CASSTQYLTYNEQFF
size: -; J: TRBJ2-1; D: TRBD2; length: 15; V: TRBV6-4; DNA: TGTGCCAGCAGTGACGAAGCGGGAGGCTCTAATGAGCAGTTCTTC; CDR3: CASSDEAGGSNEQFF